This TCR beta chain was sequenced during a study of beta chain features in type 1 diabetes. Findings and limits, study-wide: Among patients with Type 1 diabetes, TCRB CDR3s were moderately but significantly shorter in every one of the four CD4+ subsets. Across patients, naive, central memory and Treg TCRB repertoires exhibited apparently greater similarity than was observed across healthy donors. Fewer junction insertions and more nucleotide deletions appeared in type 1 diabetes patients.

The authors reverse transcribed all of the isolated RNA, so sequencing captured expressed TCRB transcripts. Sequenced by immunoSEQ multiplex PCR; TCRdb stores in-frame clones only, minus some. Among hundreds of thousands of clones listed, roughly 16% were seen once. Trimming removed 6 bases from V and 3 bases from J, with 17 bases in between. The germline CDR1 and CDR2 sequences are MNHEY and SVGAGI. The CDR3 loop spans 15 amino acids. A word on this clone: Its antigen is still unknown.

Purity (above 95%) was reached by all sorted populations. The gene calls are TRBV6-5 and TRBJ1-2; no definite D call. The sample was naive CD4+ T cells from blood. The clonotype comes from a man in his late teens or twenties in good health. The CDR3, as DNA: TGTGCCAGCAGAATGGACGGAACTCCGTACTATGGCTACACCTTC. Amino acids: CASRMDGTPYYGYTF.